This T cell receptor beta chain emerged from a study of cytotoxic CD8 clonotypes in ibrutinib-treated CLL. Germline CDR1 and CDR2: SGHVS and FQNEAQ. The CDR3 consists of 15 residues. Losses at the gene ends were 2 bases for V and 9 bases for J; bases not matched to a gene: 7. Researchers set a sequencing depth target of 1 in 200,000 to 1 in 1 million T cells. Sequencing used immunoSEQ multiplex PCR; TCRdb keeps in-frame clones, though not all of them. The sample yields over 120,000 clones, more than 75% seen once. The sequence was collected from a human donor with chronic lymphocytic leukemia. The genes are TRBV7-8 and TRBJ2-3, with TRBD1 matching 11 bases. The source material was PBMCs, sampled after 24 months of ibrutinib treatment. CDR3 in amino acids: CASSLNPGDRGTQYF. CDR3 nucleotide sequence: TGTGCCAGCAGCTTAAACCCGGGGGACAGGGGGACGCAGTATTTT.